This T cell receptor (beta chain) was captured by sequencing in a study of control samples from healthy donors and cancer patients. Germline assignment: CDR1 SGHRS and CDR2 YFSETQ. CDR3 size: 19 residues. V lost 0 bases, J lost 5 bases, and 11 bases stayed unmatched. Method: immunoSEQ multiplex PCR; TCRdb's copy keeps in-frame clones and lacks some. The sample shows about 180,000 clones, around 90% of them seen only once. The V call is TRBV5-1, the J call TRBJ2-5; 15 nucleotides line up with TRBD2. The source material was blood. The source of this sequence is a woman aged 50 to 65 in good health. CDR3 amino acids: CASSLAGTSGGPVRETQYF. The DNA for the CDR3 is TGCGCCAGCAGCTTGGCCGGGACTAGCGGGGGGCCAGTCAGGGAGACCCAGTACTTC. Complete variable domain (other parts from reference TRBV5-1 and TRBJ2-5): KAGVTQTPRYLIKTRGQQVTLSCSPISGHRSVSWYQQTPGQGLQFLFEYFSETQRNKGNFPGRFSGRQFSNSRSEMNVSTLELGDSALYLCASSLAGTSGGPVRETQYFGPGTRLLVL.